These 3 T cell receptor beta chains were sequenced from one sample in a study of CXCR3-negative and CXCR3-positive naive CD8 T cells. Their specific antigens are unknown. The authors made the TRB cDNA libraries by 5' RACE using UMI labels. One entry per CDR3 protein, without DNA, is what TCRdb gives after re-calling the 5' RACE reads. The sample holds fewer than 6,000 distinct CDR3 sequences. Whole-study results and caveats: Higher TRB CDR3 hydrophobicity marked CXCR3-positive naive cells relative to CXCR3-negative naive cells.

Sequencing was performed on naive CXCR3+ CD8+ T cells from blood. As to subset: CD45RO-CCR7+CD27+CD95- naive CD8+ T cells expressing CXCR3 (TNR3+). The receptors were gathered from a human donor in good health. Some clones in this sample may be carry-over from other donors' samples.

This clonotype counts as medium-sized by frequency. This rearrangement joins TRBV15 to TRBJ2-5; the D call from TCRdb, TRBD2, cannot be confirmed without DNA. Germline-derived CDR1 and CDR2 are LNHNV and YYDKDF (reference sequence). CDR3 length: 16 residues. The CDR3 loop is CATSRGTSGFQETQYF.

This clonotype is labeled medium-sized based on frequency. The chain joins TRBV2 to TRBJ1-5. Germline V gene data show CDR1 as SNHLY and CDR2 as FYNNEI. The CDR3 totals 14 residues. This chain's CDR3 is CASSPLGSNQPQHF. The whole variable domain, remainder taken from reference TRBV2 and TRBJ1-5, is EPEVTQTPSHQVTQMGQEVILRCVPISNHLYFYWYRQILGQKVEFLVSFYNNEISEKSEIFDDQFSVERPDGSNFTLKIRSTKLEDSAMYFCASSPLGSNQPQHFGDGTRLSIL.

Measured by frequency, this clonotype is medium-sized. This chain joins TRBV7-9 and TRBJ2-1. This CDR3 is built from 17 residues. The germline V gene encodes CDR1 SEHNR and CDR2 FQNEAQ (reference sequence). The CDR3 reads CASSQIQFREIHNEQFF.